The present entry profiles one T cell receptor (beta chain) with its context. Its antigen is unidentified. Only in-frame clones appear in the TCRdb table, and some are missing; sequencing was by immunoSEQ multiplex PCR. The repertoire consists of hundreds of thousands of clones, with about 93% occurring once and the leading ten covering more than 0.8%. These data are taken from a study of T cell responses to AZD1222 COVID-19 vaccine. Study results and limitations: Among spike-specific TCRs, nearly half reportedly target unmutated variant regions.

Germline V gene data show CDR1 as SGHVS and CDR2 as FQNEAQ. The ends were cut back, 4 bases at V and 7 bases at J, with 20 bases in the middle. This CDR3 is 16 amino acids long. Sequences were derived from peripheral blood, sampled on day 0 of MenACWY control vaccination. This TCR was sampled from an adult in good health. The chain combines TRBV7-8 with TRBJ2-1; D may be TRBD1 (6 bases). The CDR3 DNA is TGTGCCAGCAGCTCCGGATCTCGGACAGCGGCAAATGAGCAGTTCTTC. Translating gives CASSSGSRTAANEQFF.